The 26 T cell receptor beta chains reported below all come from one sample, sequenced in a study of cytomegalovirus exposure and HLA in healthy donors. Primers for the PCR totalled 60 Vbeta and 13 Jbeta. Profiled with immunoSEQ multiplex PCR; TCRdb holds only in-frame clones, not every one. The data hold some 200,000 clones, with 75% to 90% observed a single time. The material sequenced was PBMCs. These receptors all stem from a woman younger than 35 in good health and CMV-seronegative.

This clone has more than one count but fewer than ten. The CDR3 spells CASTPQPEGTEAFF. The CDR3 region has the DNA TGTGCCAGCACCCCTCAACCGGAGGGCACTGAAGCTTTCTTT. The chain is built from TRBV6-6 and TRBJ1-1, with D uncertain. The V end lost 7 bases, the J end lost 4 bases, and 16 bases lay between the germline ends. CDR1 is MNHNY and CDR2 is SVGAGI in the germline V gene (reference sequence). The CDR3 totals 14 residues.

This clone came up a few times. The CDR3 region has the DNA TGTCGAACGGGGGGGAACTATGGCTACACCTTC. As protein: CRTGGNYGYTF. The chain links TRBV28 to TRBJ1-2, with D maybe TRBD1 (5 bases). The CDR3 covers 11 residues. Germline-derived CDR1 and CDR2 are MDHEN and SYDVKM.

This chain joins TRBV27 and TRBJ2-7; TRBD1 might be the D (6 bases). The CDR3 totals 14 residues. Per the germline V gene, CDR1 is MNHEY and CDR2 is SMNVEV (reference sequence). Trimming removed 3 bases from V and 2 bases from J, with 11 bases in between. CDR3 bases: TGTGCCAGCAGTTTGACAGGATCCGCCTACGAGCAGTACTTC. Protein: CASSLTGSAYEQYF.

The chain links TRBV29-1 to TRBJ2-5; TRBD2 aligns across 11 bases. The CDR3 length is 16 residues. CDR1 is SQVTM and CDR2 is ANQGSEA in the germline V gene. The V segment lost 0 bases and the J segment 4 bases; nucleotides outside the gene matches: 7. CDR3 loop: CSVEEALAGVLETQYF. CDR3 nucleotide sequence: TGCAGCGTTGAAGAGGCACTAGCGGGAGTGTTAGAGACCCAGTACTTC.

A note on this clone: One end of the junction does not line up with germline, which may come from a read error. The chain carries TRBV7-2 and TRBJ2-7; 8 nucleotides line up with TRBD1. This CDR3 comprises 15 residues. Germline V gene sequence: CDR1 SGHTA, CDR2 FQGNSA. The CDR3 sequence is CAGSLAGGVVYEQYF. For the CDR3, the DNA is TGTGCCGGCAGCTTAGCAGGGGGCGTTGTCTACGAGCAGTACTTC.

The chain links TRBV7-9 to TRBJ2-7, with 9 bases fitting TRBD1. CDR1 and CDR2 from the germline V gene are SEHNR and FQNEAQ (reference sequence). V shed 5 bases and J 5 bases; nucleotides not matched to a gene: 10. The CDR3 consists of 15 residues. The CDR3 bases are TGTGCCAGCAGCCCGCGAGGACAGGGGTTCCACGAGCAGTACTTC. It codes for CASSPRGQGFHEQYF.

The chain uses TRBV6-5 and TRBJ1-1; D is unresolved. The V gene lost 0 bases and the J gene lost 4 bases, with 15 bases spanning the gap. The CDR3 covers 16 residues. The V gene's germline CDR1 is MNHEY and CDR2 SVGAGI. The CDR3 loop reads CASSYSNRARGTEAFF. The CDR3 DNA is TGTGCCAGCAGTTACTCGAATAGGGCGCGGGGCACTGAAGCTTTCTTT.

The chain recombines TRBV10-3 with TRBJ2-7; 8 bases agree with TRBD1. Trimming took 6 bases from V and 2 from J; bases not matched to a gene: 6. The CDR3 is made up of 14 amino acids. Looked up from germline, CDR1 is ENHRY and CDR2 is SYGVKD. The CDR3 loop reads CAIREDRGPYEQYF. Written as DNA, the CDR3 is TGTGCCATCAGGGAAGACAGGGGCCCCTACGAGCAGTACTTC.

The chain has TRBV5-8 and TRBJ1-2, with 8 bases aligning to TRBD1. CDR3 size: 15 residues. V was pared by 4 bases and J by 0 bases, with 5 bases of the junction left unmatched. Per the germline V gene, CDR1 is SGHTS and CDR2 is YDEGEE. The CDR3 here is CASSPWTGTNYGYTF. DNA of the CDR3: TGTGCCAGCAGCCCATGGACAGGGACTAACTATGGCTACACCTTC.

This sequence joins TRBV28 and TRBJ1-6; a weak D match, TRBD1 (6 bases). The germline CDR1 and CDR2 sequences are MDHEN and SYDVKM. V shed 1 base and J shed 10 bases, with 14 bases lying between them. The CDR3 consists of 15 residues. The CDR3 coding sequence is TGTGCCAGCAGTTTATCCGGGGGGCTCCAATCACCCCTCCACTTT. It encodes CASSLSGGLQSPLHF. The whole variable domain, remainder taken from reference TRBV28 and TRBJ1-6, is DVKVTQSSRYLVKRTGEKVFLECVQDMDHENMFWYRQDPGLGLRLIYFSYDVKMKEKGDIPEGYSVSREKKERFSLILESASTNQTSMYLCASSLSGGLQSPLHFGNGTRLTVT.

The rearrangement uses TRBV28 and TRBJ1-2; D is unresolved. V was trimmed by 10 bases and J by 0 bases, leaving 6 bases between them. This CDR3 is 11 amino acids long. Per the germline V gene, CDR1 is MDHEN and CDR2 is SYDVKM. The CDR3 spells CATFANYGYTF. CDR3 coding DNA: TGTGCCACCTTTGCTAACTATGGCTACACCTTC.

This clone was counted a few times. The genes are TRBV7-9 and TRBJ1-5, with a possible D match to TRBD1 (5 bases). Germline-derived CDR1 and CDR2 are SEHNR and FQNEAQ (reference sequence). The V gene lost 4 bases and the J gene lost 4 bases, with 14 bases spanning the gap. The CDR3 spans 15 residues. The CDR3 DNA reads as TGTGCCAGCAGCTCATCACAGGAGTGGAATCAGCCCCAGCATTTT. Its translation: CASSSSQEWNQPQHF.

The gene calls are TRBV21-1 and TRBJ2-5; TRBD1 reflects the table's D call only, with no check against the DNA. TRBV21-1 has pseudogene status. The CDR3 has 16 amino acids. The CDR3 nucleotides read TGTGCCAGCAGCAAGGCGACAGGATTGAATGGAGAGACCCAGTACTTC. Translation gives CASSKATGLNGETQYF.

The V gene is TRBV7-9, the J gene TRBJ1-4; no firm D call. This CDR3 contains 15 residues. With 4 bases removed from V and 3 bases from J, the gap between germline ends came to 12 bases. Germline V gene data show CDR1 as SEHNR and CDR2 as FQNEAQ (reference sequence). CDR3: CASSSTGGSNEKLFF. CDR3 sequence (DNA): TGTGCCAGCAGCTCAACCGGAGGGTCTAATGAAAAACTGTTTTTT.

J is TRBJ1-1 and V is TRBV29-1; 7 positions match TRBD1. This CDR3 comprises 11 residues. CDR1 SQVTM and CDR2 ANQGSEA come from the germline V gene. V shed 1 base and J 11 bases; nucleotides not matched to a gene: 4. The DNA for the CDR3 is TGCAGCGTTGAAGCGGGACAGCGGGCTTTCTTT. Protein: CSVEAGQRAFF.

The chain recombines TRBV30 with TRBJ2-7, with D possibly being TRBD1 (6 bases). The CDR3 is made up of 14 amino acids. V shed 2 bases and J shed 4 bases, with 15 bases lying between them. Germline V lookup: CDR1 GTSNPN, CDR2 SVGIG (reference sequence). The CDR3 sequence: CAWSRTGKVYEQYF. The CDR3 region has the DNA TGTGCCTGGAGTCGCACAGGGAAGGTTTACGAGCAGTACTTC.

This clone appeared a few times. The chain has TRBV6-6 and TRBJ1-6, with D perhaps TRBD1 (6 bases). The germline V gene has CDR1 MNHNY and CDR2 SVGAGI (reference sequence). The CDR3 length is 15 residues. Trimming left V 4 bases short and J 12 bases short, with 19 bases between. CDR3 coding DNA: TGTGCCAGCAGTTCAGGACAGACAAAAAGTGTACCCCTCCACTTT. It codes for CASSSGQTKSVPLHF.

This clone occurred a few times. The genes are TRBV7-6 and TRBJ2-2, with D tentatively TRBD1 (5 bases). CDR1 SGHVS and CDR2 FNYEAQ come from the germline V gene. V gave up 5 bases and J gave up 7 bases, with 11 bases separating them. The CDR3 length is 13 residues. CDR3 sequence (DNA): TGTGCCAGCAGCCCCCAGGGTAGCGGGGAGCTGTTTTTT. It translates to CASSPQGSGELFF.

The chain has TRBV28 and TRBJ1-5; 11 bases fit TRBD1. Germline values: CDR1 MDHEN, CDR2 SYDVKM. CDR3 length: 17 residues. V shed 7 bases, J shed 7 bases, and the junction held 15 bases outside the gene matches. The CDR3 spells CASTLGTGGDWAQPQHF. The CDR3 DNA reads as TGTGCCAGCACCCTAGGGACAGGGGGGGATTGGGCCCAGCCCCAGCATTTT.

Only one count was recorded for this clone. The rearrangement joins TRBV11-2 to TRBJ1-6; D ambiguous. Germline values: CDR1 SGHAT, CDR2 FQNNGV. Trimming shortened V by 1 base and J by 6 bases, and 10 bases separated the two germline ends. This CDR3 is built from 15 residues. The CDR3 reads CASSLVERINSPLHF. The CDR3 bases are TGTGCCAGCAGCTTAGTGGAGAGAATTAATTCACCCCTCCACTTT.

This clone was recorded a few times. The chain uses TRBV6-5 and TRBJ2-7, with 10 bases fitting TRBD1. The J segment lost 8 bases and the V segment lost 7 bases, leaving 11 bases of the junction unmatched. The CDR3 runs to 14 residues. From germline, CDR1 is MNHEY and CDR2 SVGAGI. The CDR3 DNA follows: TGTGCCAGCAAAGAAGACAGGGGGCTAAGGAAGCAGTACTTC. It specifies CASKEDRGLRKQYF.

The V and J genes are TRBV27 and TRBJ1-6, with 8 bases aligning to TRBD1. Germline CDR1 reads MNHEY; CDR2 reads SMNVEV (reference sequence). V trimming: 8 bases; J trimming: 9 bases; junction bases outside the gene matches: 18. The CDR3 spans 17 residues. The DNA for the CDR3 is TGTGCCAGCGGCATTTCCGGCGGTCGGACAGGGAGTTCACCCCTCCACTTT. This gives the protein CASGISGGRTGSSPLHF.

The chain is built from TRBV13 and TRBJ1-2, with 9 bases that match TRBD1. There are 17 residues in the CDR3. CDR1 and CDR2 from the germline V gene are PRHDT and FYEKMQ (reference sequence). The V and J ends lost 3 bases and 4 bases, in that order; junction bases with no gene match: 12. This CDR3 reads CASSLNRGPDRGYGYTF. CDR3 DNA: TGTGCCAGCAGCTTGAACAGGGGGCCGGACAGAGGCTATGGCTACACCTTC. The full variable domain, with the rest looked up from reference TRBV13 and TRBJ1-2, is AAGVIQSPRHLIKEKRETATLKCYPIPRHDTVYWYQQGPGQDPQFLISFYEKMQSDKGSIPDRFSAQQFSDYHSELNMSSLELGDSALYFCASSLNRGPDRGYGYTFGSGTRLTVV.

V and J are TRBV15 and TRBJ1-2; maybe TRBD1 (6 bases). V was clipped by 3 bases and J by 7 bases, with 12 bases between them. The CDR3 consists of 13 residues. Looked up from germline, CDR1 is LNHNV and CDR2 is YYDKDF (reference sequence). CDR3 sequence: CATSRLLDSGYTF. The CDR3 DNA reads as TGTGCCACCAGCAGGCTCCTGGACAGTGGCTACACCTTC.

The table lists this clone with a few counts. The rearrangement uses TRBV4-1 and TRBJ2-7, with D maybe TRBD2 (5 bases). The CDR3 consists of 15 residues. Trimming removed 2 bases from V and 0 bases from J, with 11 bases in between. Germline loops: CDR1 MGHRA, CDR2 YSYEKL. The CDR3 is CASSQTGIGSYEQYF. The CDR3 DNA follows: TGCGCCAGCAGCCAAACCGGGATCGGCTCCTACGAGCAGTACTTC.

The chain carries TRBV19 and TRBJ2-3, with 7 bases identical to TRBD2. The CDR3 contains 15 residues. J gave up 2 bases and V 10 bases, and 12 bases lay outside the gene matches. Looked up from germline, CDR1 is LNHDA and CDR2 is SQIVND (reference sequence). DNA of the CDR3: TGTGCCACCTCAAAGCCGGGACTAACCACAGATACGCAGTATTTT. The encoded protein is CATSKPGLTTDTQYF.